This record concerns one TCR beta chain sequence. The target of this receptor is not known. The input lacks base qualities; no much larger clone sits a single base away. Germline trimming: 2 bases from V, 9 bases from J; junction bases outside gene matches: 10. The germline V gene provides CDR1 MNHEY and CDR2 SVGAGI. The CDR3 starts with the cysteine, ends with the phenylalanine, and has 16 residues. The read is trimmed to its CDR3 DNA, 48 bases read in frame from base 1. Every donor was a healthy Caucasian. The twin cohort consisted of three pairs of female monozygotic twins, all aged roughly 18 to 30 years. The RNA used for TCR libraries was isolated from peripheral blood mononuclear cells. This record comes from a study of identical twins (dated by TCRdb to between 2015 and 2016). Regarding the research as a whole: To test whether fetal clonotypes persist, this study deep-sequenced TCR alpha and beta repertoires from monozygotic twins, from unrelated adults of various ages, and from cord blood. Replicate twin experiments were performed at different times using different library preparation protocols to rule out contamination. Beyond this particular receptor, the publication reports: The excess sharing between twins in beta out-of-frame sequences was weaker because fewer shared sequences reduced the signal-to-noise ratio. Abundant cord blood beta clonotypes had fewer insertions, young adult naive repertoires showed a similar but weaker trend, and memory repertoires showed no such trend. Compared with coincidental sharing between unrelated individuals, out-of-frame TCR alpha sequences shared between twins had an excess of sequences with low generation probability. Conclusions relied on cross-sectional statistical analysis, since the same donors could not be followed over many years. In monozygotic twins, recombination models systematically underestimated out-of-frame TCR alpha sharing, but the models matched the sharing seen between unrelated individuals. Zero-insertion analyses could be partly confounded by invariant T cells such as MAIT and iNKT, though diverse VJ usage argued against such confounding for most clonotypes.

The library came from 5' RACE. The reads were generated on an Illumina HiSeq 2000. Template switching added a universal primer binding site, and the final cDNA carried a unique molecular identifier that allowed TCR cDNA molecules to be counted accurately. Specific primers in the conserved constant-segment region were used to synthesize first-strand cDNA for TCR alpha and beta chains. To control for contamination, every cDNA library was double barcoded, receiving both a SMART-Mk sample barcode and Illumina barcodes. TruSeq adapter sequences and Illumina sample barcodes were added in two successive PCR steps. TCR alpha and beta cDNA libraries were sequenced on the Illumina HiSeq platform with custom primers. The paper's processing steps were these. MiGEC processed the raw reads to extract unique molecular identifiers, while MiXCR was used to determine the CDR3 positions. For each individual, recombination models were inferred using an EM algorithm with the repgenHMM and IGoR tools. Shared clonotypes were analyzed with the tcR package in R, and sharing was normalized by the product of cloneset sizes. To study raw recombination free of thymic and clonal selection effects, out-of-frame nonproductive sequences were analyzed. TCRdb cleaned the public reads at Q25 with fastp, built clones with MiXCR and kept in-frame beta chains. Every distinct CDR3 protein forms one entry, paired with its most common genes and DNA. These V and J calls are TCRdb output, not the study's own analysis. The sample profile shows hundreds of thousands of distinct CDR3 sequences; about 20% of them were found once. Jointly, the top ten make up about 4.3% of the sample.

These sequences were also reported in another study, on T cells expressing NK-cell markers. As described in the second report: Three sorted T-cell subsets (CD3+CD56+NKG2C+, CD3+CD56+NKG2C- and CD3+CD56-NKG2C+) from several donors had their TCR beta-chain repertoires profiled. Of the eight sequenced donors, seven were found to be HCMV-seropositive and one was found to be HCMV-seronegative. In several experiments an anti-gammadeltaTCR antibody was added to restrict sorting to alphabetaTCR-expressing T cells. In roughly six donors, the dominant CD3+CD56+NKG2C+ clonotypes were among the top 10 CD8+ clonotypes and accounted for 1.0-7.0% of CD8+ T cells. Those dominant clonotypes were again the most abundant among CD3+CD56-NKG2C+ cells in a few donors, at roughly 28.3-65%. Whether the expanded NKG2C-expressing T cell clones were specific for HCMV antigens remained unclear. Randomly selected healthy volunteers, three men and five women, were used as the eight sequenced donors. To determine HCMV serostatus, a commercial ELISA kit was used to detect HCMV-specific IgG in serum. For about six donors, unsorted PBMC were also used to sequence bulk peripheral blood T-cell repertoires. Reads were demultiplexed and grouped by UMI with MIGEC, and clonotypes were assembled and quantified with MiTCR. To exclude erroneous sequences, only TCR cDNA sequences supported by at least two reads were retained. Downstream repertoire analysis used the tcR package, and clonotypes were matched across fractions by CDR3 nucleotide sequence plus V segment. VDJmatch was used to annotate antigen specificity against VDJdb, with one amino acid substitution in CDR3 permitted.

The rearrangement joined TRBV6-5 to TRBJ1-5, with TRBD1 identical over 10 junction bases. What was sequenced was PBMCs. The sequence derives from a woman under 30 in good health. The CDR3 reads CASSYGGQGSRWPQHF. The sequenced DNA: TGTGCCAGCAGTTACGGGGGACAGGGGTCCCGTTGGCCCCAGCATTTT.